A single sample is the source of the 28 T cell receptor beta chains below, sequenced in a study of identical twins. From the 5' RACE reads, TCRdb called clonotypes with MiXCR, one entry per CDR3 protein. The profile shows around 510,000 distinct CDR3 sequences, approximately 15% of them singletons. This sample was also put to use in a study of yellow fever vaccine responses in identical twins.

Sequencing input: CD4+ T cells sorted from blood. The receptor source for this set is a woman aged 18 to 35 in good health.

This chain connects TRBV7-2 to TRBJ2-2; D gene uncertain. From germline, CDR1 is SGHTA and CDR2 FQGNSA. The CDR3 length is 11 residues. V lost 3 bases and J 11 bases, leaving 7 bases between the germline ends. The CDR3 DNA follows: TGTGCCAGCAGCTTGGGTGCCGAGCTGTTTTTT. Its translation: CASSLGAELFF.

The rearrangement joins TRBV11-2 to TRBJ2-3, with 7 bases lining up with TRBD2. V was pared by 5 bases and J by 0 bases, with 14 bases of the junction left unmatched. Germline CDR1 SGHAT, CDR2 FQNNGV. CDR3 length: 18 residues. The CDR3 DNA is TGTGCCAGCAGCCCCCGGGCAGCGGGGTTCCTAAGCACAGATACGCAGTATTTT. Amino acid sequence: CASSPRAAGFLSTDTQYF.

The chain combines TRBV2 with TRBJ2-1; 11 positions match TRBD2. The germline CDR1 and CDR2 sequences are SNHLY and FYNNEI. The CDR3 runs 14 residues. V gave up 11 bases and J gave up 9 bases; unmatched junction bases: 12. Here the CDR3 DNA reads TGTGCCCAGGGGCGTAGCGGGGGGGCCTTTGAGCAGTTCTTC. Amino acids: CAQGRSGGAFEQFF.

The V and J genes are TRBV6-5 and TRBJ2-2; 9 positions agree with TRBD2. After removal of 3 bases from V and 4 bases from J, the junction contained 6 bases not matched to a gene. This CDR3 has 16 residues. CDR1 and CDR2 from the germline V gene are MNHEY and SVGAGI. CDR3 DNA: TGTGCCAGCAGTTATCCGGCGGGAGGGGGCACCGGGGAGCTGTTTTTT. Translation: CASSYPAGGGTGELFF.

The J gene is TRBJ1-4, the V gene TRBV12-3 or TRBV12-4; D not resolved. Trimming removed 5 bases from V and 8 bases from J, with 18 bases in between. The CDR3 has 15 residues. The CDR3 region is CASSPTNLPQEKLFF. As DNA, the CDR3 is TGTGCCAGCAGTCCGACAAATCTCCCTCAGGAAAAACTGTTTTTT.

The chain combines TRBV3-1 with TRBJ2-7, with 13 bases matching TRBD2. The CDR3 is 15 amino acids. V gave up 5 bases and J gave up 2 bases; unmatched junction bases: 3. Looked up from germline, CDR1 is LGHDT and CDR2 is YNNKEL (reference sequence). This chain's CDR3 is CASSEGLAGAYEQYF. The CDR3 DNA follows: TGTGCCAGCAGCGAAGGACTAGCGGGAGCCTACGAGCAGTACTTC.

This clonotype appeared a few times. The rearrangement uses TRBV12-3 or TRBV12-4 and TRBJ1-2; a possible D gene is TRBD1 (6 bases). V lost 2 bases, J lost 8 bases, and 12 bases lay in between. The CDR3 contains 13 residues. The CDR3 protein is CASSLRSGDGYTF. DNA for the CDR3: TGTGCCAGCAGTTTAAGGTCAGGGGACGGCTACACCTTC.

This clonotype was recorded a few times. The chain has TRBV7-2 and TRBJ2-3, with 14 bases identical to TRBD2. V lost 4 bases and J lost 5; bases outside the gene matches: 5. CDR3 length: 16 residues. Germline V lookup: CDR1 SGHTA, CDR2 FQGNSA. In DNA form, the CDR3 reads TGTGCCAGCAGCTCCCGACTAGCGGGGGGGGTAGATACGCAGTATTTT. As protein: CASSSRLAGGVDTQYF.

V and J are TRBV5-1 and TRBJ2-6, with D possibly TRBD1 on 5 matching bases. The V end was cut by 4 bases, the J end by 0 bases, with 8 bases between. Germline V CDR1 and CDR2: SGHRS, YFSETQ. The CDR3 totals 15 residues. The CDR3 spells CASSGTGSGANVLTF. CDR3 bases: TGCGCCAGCAGCGGAACAGGCTCTGGGGCCAACGTCCTGACTTTC.

The CDR3 reads CSVVTDINSNQPQHF. CDR3 coding DNA: TGCAGCGTTGTTACGGACATAAATAGCAATCAGCCCCAGCATTTT. This chain uses TRBV29-1 with TRBJ1-5; a weak D match, TRBD1 (5 bases). Trimming removed 4 bases at V and 0 bases at J, with 13 bases between. CDR1 SQVTM and CDR2 ANQGSEA come from the germline V gene. The CDR3 has 15 amino acids.

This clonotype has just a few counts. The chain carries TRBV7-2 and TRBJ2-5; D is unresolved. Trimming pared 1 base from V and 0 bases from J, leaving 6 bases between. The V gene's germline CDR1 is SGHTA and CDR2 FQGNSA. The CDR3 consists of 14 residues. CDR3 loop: CASSLGSYQETQYF. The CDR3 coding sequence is TGTGCCAGCAGCTTAGGTTCGTACCAAGAGACCCAGTACTTC.

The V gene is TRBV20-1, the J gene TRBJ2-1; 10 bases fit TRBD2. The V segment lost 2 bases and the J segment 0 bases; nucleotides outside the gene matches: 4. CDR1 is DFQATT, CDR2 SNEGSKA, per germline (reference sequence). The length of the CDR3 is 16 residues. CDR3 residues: CSARSLAGSSYNEQFF. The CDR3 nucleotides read TGCAGTGCTAGATCACTAGCGGGGAGCTCCTACAATGAGCAGTTCTTC.

This CDR3 reads CASSFSSGLPETQYF. As DNA, the CDR3 is TGCGCCAGCAGCTTTTCTAGCGGGCTGCCAGAGACCCAGTACTTC. The gene calls are TRBV5-1 and TRBJ2-5; 8 nucleotides agree with TRBD2. The germline CDR1 and CDR2 sequences are SGHRS and YFSETQ. J gave up 4 bases and V 2 bases, and 7 bases lay outside the gene matches. The CDR3 runs to 15 residues.

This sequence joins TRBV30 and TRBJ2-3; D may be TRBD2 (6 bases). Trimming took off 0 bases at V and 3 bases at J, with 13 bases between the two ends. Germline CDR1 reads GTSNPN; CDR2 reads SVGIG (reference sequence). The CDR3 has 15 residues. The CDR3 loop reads CAWSVGPRGTDTQYF. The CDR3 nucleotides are TGTGCCTGGAGTGTAGGGCCCCGGGGGACAGATACGCAGTATTTT.

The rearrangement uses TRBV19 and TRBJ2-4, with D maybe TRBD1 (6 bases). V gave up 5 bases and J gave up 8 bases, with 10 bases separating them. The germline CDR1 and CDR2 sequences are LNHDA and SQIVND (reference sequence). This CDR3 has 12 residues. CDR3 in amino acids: CASSAQGHIQYF. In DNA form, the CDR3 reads TGTGCCAGTAGTGCACAGGGCCACATTCAGTACTTC.

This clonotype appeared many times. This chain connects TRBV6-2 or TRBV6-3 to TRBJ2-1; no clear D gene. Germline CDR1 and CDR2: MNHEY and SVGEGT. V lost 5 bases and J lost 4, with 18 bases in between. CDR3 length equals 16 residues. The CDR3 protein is CASSNPKVPPYNEQFF. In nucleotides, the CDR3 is TGTGCCAGCAGTAACCCCAAAGTTCCCCCTTACAATGAGCAGTTCTTC.

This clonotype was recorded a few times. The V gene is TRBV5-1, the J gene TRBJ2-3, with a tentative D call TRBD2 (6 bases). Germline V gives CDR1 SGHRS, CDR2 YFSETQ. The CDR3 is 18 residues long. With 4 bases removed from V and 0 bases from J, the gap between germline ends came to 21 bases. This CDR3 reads CASSLGTDTKSSTDTQYF. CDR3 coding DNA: TGCGCCAGCAGCCTCGGGACTGATACTAAGTCTAGCACAGATACGCAGTATTTT. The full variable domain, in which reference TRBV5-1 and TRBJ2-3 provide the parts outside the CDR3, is KAGVTQTPRYLIKTRGQQVTLSCSPISGHRSVSWYQQTPGQGLQFLFEYFSETQRNKGNFPGRFSGRQFSNSRSEMNVSTLELGDSALYLCASSLGTDTKSSTDTQYFGPGTRLTVL.

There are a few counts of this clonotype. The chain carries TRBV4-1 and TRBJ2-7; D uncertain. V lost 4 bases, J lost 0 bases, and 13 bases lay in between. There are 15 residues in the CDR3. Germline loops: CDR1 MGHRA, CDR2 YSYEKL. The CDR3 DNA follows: TGCGCCAGCAGCCCAGCCTGGAACCGCTCCTACGAGCAGTACTTC. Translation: CASSPAWNRSYEQYF.

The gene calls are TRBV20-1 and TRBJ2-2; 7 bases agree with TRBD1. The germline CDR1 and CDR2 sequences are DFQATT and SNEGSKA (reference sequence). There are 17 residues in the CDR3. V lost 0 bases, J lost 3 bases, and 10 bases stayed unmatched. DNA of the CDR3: TGCAGTGCTAGAGATTCTAAGCAGGGGGTATACACCGGGGAGCTGTTTTTT. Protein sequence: CSARDSKQGVYTGELFF.

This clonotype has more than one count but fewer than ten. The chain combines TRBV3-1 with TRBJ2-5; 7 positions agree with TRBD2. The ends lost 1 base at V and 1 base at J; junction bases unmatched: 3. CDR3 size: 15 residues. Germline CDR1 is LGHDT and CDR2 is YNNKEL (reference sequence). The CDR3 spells CASSQAGGGQETQYF. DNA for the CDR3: TGTGCCAGCAGCCAAGCGGGAGGAGGCCAAGAGACCCAGTACTTC.

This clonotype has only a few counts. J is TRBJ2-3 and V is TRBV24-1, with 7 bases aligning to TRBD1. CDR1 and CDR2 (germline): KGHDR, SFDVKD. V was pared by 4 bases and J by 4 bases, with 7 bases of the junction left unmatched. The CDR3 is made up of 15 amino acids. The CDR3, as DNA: TGTGCCACCAGTGACACAGGGGTCGCAGCAGATACGCAGTATTTT. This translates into CATSDTGVAADTQYF.

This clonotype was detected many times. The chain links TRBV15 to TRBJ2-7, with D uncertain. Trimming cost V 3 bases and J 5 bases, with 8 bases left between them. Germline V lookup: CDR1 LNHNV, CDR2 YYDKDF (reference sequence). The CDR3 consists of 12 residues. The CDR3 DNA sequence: TGTGCCACCAGCAGGACATCTAACGAGCAGTACTTC. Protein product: CATSRTSNEQYF.

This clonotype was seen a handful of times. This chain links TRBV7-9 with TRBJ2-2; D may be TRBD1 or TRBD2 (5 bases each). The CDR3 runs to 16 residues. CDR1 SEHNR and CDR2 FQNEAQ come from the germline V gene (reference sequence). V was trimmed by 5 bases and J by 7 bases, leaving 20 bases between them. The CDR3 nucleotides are TGTGCCAGCAGCACGAAGCCCGGGACCTGGTACGGGGAGCTGTTTTTT. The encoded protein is CASSTKPGTWYGELFF.

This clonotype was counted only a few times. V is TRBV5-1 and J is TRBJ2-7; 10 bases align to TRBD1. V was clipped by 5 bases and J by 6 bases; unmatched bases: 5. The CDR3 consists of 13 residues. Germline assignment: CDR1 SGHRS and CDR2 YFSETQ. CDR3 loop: CASSYGTGAEQYF. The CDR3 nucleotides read TGCGCCAGCAGTTACGGGACAGGGGCCGAGCAGTACTTC.

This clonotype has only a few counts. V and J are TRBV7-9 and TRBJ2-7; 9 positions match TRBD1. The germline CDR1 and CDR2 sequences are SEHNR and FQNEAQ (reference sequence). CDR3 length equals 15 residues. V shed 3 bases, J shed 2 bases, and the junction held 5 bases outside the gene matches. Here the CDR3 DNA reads TGTGCCAGCAGCTTGGGCACAGGGGGCCCCTACGAGCAGTACTTC. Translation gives CASSLGTGGPYEQYF.

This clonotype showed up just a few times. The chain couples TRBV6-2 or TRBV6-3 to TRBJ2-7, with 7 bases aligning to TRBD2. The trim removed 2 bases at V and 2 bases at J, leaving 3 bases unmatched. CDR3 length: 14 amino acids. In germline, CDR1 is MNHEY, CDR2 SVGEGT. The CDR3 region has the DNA TGTGCCAGCAGTTACGTTGCGGGGGCCTACGAGCAGTACTTC. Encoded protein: CASSYVAGAYEQYF.

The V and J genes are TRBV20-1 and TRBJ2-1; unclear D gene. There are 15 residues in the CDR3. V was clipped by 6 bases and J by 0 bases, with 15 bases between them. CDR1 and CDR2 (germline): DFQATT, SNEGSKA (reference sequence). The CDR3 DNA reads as TGCAGTGCGCACGACCTTGGATTCTCCTACAATGAGCAGTTCTTC. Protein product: CSAHDLGFSYNEQFF.

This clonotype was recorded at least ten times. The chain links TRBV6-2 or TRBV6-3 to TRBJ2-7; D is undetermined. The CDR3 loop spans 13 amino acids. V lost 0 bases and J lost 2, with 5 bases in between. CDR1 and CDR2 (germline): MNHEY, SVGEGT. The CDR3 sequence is CASSYSQPYEQYF. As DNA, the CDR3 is TGTGCCAGCAGTTACTCGCAACCCTACGAGCAGTACTTC.